The 3 T cell receptor beta chains below come from one sample, sequenced in a study of blood T cell repertoires in COVID-19. Profiling relied on immunoSEQ multiplex PCR, and the TCRdb table lists in-frame clones only, not all of them. The sample records roughly 70,000 clones, about nine tenths being singletons. The sequencing sample was made of peripheral blood. Receptor source: a human donor with active COVID-19. The donor label of this sample is uncertain.

The gene calls are TRBV7-9 and TRBJ2-1; D call uncertain. The length of the CDR3 is 15 residues. Germline loops: CDR1 SEHNR, CDR2 FQNEAQ (reference sequence). V lost 3 bases, J lost 5 bases, and 14 bases lay in between. The CDR3 DNA reads TGTGCCAGCAGCTTGGCGGAGATCGTCGACAATGAGCAGTTCTTC. Protein product: CASSLAEIVDNEQFF.

The V and J genes are TRBV11-3 and TRBJ2-5; TRBD1 matches 11 bases. CDR3 length: 16 amino acids. CDR1 and CDR2 from the germline V gene are SGHNT and YENEEA. The ends lost 3 bases at V and 5 bases at J; junction bases unmatched: 8. The CDR3 is CASSFFGQGAKETQYF. The CDR3 DNA is TGTGCCAGCAGCTTTTTCGGACAGGGGGCAAAGGAGACCCAGTACTTC.

This clone was observed a single time. The chain uses TRBV10-1 and TRBJ2-2; 8 bases are a match to TRBD2. Germline-derived CDR1 and CDR2 are WNHNN and SYGVQD (reference sequence). J was trimmed by 5 bases and V by 7 bases; bases with no gene match: 6. This CDR3 is 14 amino acids long. The CDR3 spells CASTRLATTGELFF. CDR3 bases: TGCGCCAGCACCCGACTAGCGACTACCGGGGAGCTGTTTTTT.